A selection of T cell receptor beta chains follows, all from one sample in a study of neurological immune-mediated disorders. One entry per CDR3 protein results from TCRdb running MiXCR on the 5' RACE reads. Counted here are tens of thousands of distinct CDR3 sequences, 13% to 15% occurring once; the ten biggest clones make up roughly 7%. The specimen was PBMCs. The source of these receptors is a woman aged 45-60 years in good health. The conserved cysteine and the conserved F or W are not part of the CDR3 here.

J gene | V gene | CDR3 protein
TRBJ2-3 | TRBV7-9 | ASSLGIHPTQY
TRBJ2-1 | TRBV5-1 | ASSLVTSPGYNEQF
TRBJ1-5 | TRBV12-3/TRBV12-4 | ASSLRARTVHQPQH
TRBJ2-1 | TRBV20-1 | SARDKRDEQF
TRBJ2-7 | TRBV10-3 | AISDGREQY
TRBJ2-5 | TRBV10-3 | ASHRDLQETQY
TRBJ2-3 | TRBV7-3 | ASSLRQGDVYTQY
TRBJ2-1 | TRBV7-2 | ASSISRGNEQF
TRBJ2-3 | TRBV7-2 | ASSRLATSTDTQY
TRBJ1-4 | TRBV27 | ASSLRPRSTNEKLF
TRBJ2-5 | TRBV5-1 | ASSGMTGVQETQY
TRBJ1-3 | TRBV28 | ASSLVTPGGPTLRSGNTIY
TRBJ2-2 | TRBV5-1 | ASSPRTSGNSNTGELF
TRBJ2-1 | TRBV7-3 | SSSQPGLADNNEQF
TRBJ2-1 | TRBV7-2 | ASSQGRIGGYNEQF
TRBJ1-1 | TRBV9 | ASSAQGTAEAF
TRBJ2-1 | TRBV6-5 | ASSSPGQGHNEQF
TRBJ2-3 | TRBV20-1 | SASAARVYRDTQY
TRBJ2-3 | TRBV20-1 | SAGLAGPQGPQY
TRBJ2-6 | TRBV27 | ASSLSRVGGNVLT
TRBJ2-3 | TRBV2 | ASSRASDTDTQY
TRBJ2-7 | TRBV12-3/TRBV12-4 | ASSNLDRSYEQY
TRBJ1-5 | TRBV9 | ASSASSYNQPQH
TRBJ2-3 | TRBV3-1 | ASSHVYADTQY
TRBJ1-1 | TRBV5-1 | ASRGAAMNTEAF
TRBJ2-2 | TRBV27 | ASSSRPGTGELF
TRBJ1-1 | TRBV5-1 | ASSPEGRVGHEAF
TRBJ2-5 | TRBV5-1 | ASSLTGTETQY
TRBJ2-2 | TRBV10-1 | ASKGPGDTGELF
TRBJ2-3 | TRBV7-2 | ASSRIGGSGGADTQY
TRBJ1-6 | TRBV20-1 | SAREQTGGAGNSPLH
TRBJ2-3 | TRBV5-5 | ASSSEGRDTQY
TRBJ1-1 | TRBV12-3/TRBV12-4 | ASIHAESMNTEAF
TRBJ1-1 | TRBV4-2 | ASSQSSGTGINTEAF
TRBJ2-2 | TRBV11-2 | ASRRTSGNGGELF
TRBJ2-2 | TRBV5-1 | ASSEQGPGELF
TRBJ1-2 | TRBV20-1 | SATLSTGQGKFGYT
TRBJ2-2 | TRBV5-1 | ASTPLGGSTGELF
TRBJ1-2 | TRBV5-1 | ASRYRTGTETHGYT
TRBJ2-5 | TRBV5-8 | ASSYHRDARTQY
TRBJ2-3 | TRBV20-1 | SAVSGGSTDTQY
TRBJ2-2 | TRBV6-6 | ASSYLTGNTGELF
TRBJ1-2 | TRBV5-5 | ASSLLGQFYGYT
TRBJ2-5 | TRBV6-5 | ASSYWASGGYETQY